Each of the 21 T cell receptor beta chains below was sequenced from the same sample in a study of graft-versus-host responses after intestinal transplantation. Using immunoSEQ multiplex PCR, the repertoire was profiled, and TCRdb retains in-frame clones only, with some absent. Seen here are over 15,000 clones, approximately 88% observed once, and the top ten hold roughly 6%. Sequenced here: PBMCs, sampled approximately 3.5 months after intestinal transplant. These receptors originate from a human patient who received an intestinal transplant, so some T cells may come from the graft donor.

This clone has a single count. V usage is TRBV19 and J usage is TRBJ2-1; TRBD2 agrees at 8 bases. This CDR3 has 15 residues. Trimming removed 3 bases from V and 3 bases from J; junction bases left unmatched: 4. The germline CDR1 and CDR2 sequences are LNHDA and SQIVND (reference sequence). CDR3 DNA: TGTGCCAGTAGTATCGCCACTAGCGGCTACAATGAGCAGTTCTTC. It translates to CASSIATSGYNEQFF.

This clone was found once. This chain connects TRBV11-2 to TRBJ2-6; D is uncertain. CDR3 length: 14 residues. Trimming removed 7 bases at V and 3 bases at J, with 10 bases between. Germline assignment: CDR1 SGHAT and CDR2 FQNNGV. CDR3 region: CASINYRGANVLTF. CDR3 coding DNA: TGTGCCAGCATCAACTACCGTGGGGCCAACGTCCTGACTTTC.

The chain carries TRBV28 and TRBJ2-7; TRBD2 matches at 7 bases. This CDR3 spans 14 amino acids. V was clipped by 6 bases and J by 5 bases; unmatched bases: 10. CDR1 is MDHEN and CDR2 is SYDVKM in the germline V gene. The chain's CDR3 is CASSYGGGLDEQYF. DNA for the CDR3: TGTGCCAGCAGCTATGGGGGGGGTCTAGACGAGCAGTACTTC.

The chain employs TRBV7-9 and TRBJ2-6; unclear D gene. V dropped 1 base and J dropped 0 bases, with 7 bases sitting between them. Germline CDR1 SEHNR, CDR2 FQNEAQ (reference sequence). This CDR3 is built from 16 residues. This chain's CDR3 is CASSLVAFSGANVLTF. The CDR3 bases are TGTGCCAGCAGCTTAGTGGCCTTCTCTGGGGCCAACGTCCTGACTTTC.

V and J are TRBV4-1 and TRBJ1-1; the D is unclear. Trimming shortened V by 0 bases and J by 4 bases, and 9 bases separated the two germline ends. Germline V gene sequence: CDR1 MGHRA, CDR2 YSYEKL. This CDR3 contains 14 residues. The CDR3 coding sequence is TGCGCCAGCAGCCAAGAAGGGAGGGTCACTGAAGCTTTCTTT. Protein: CASSQEGRVTEAFF.

CDR3 region: CASSLSKGQGASYEQYF. As DNA, the CDR3 is TGTGCCAGCAGCCTTTCCAAGGGACAGGGGGCATCCTACGAGCAGTACTTC. This chain connects TRBV4-2 to TRBJ2-7, with 12 bases identical to TRBD1. The V gene's germline CDR1 is LGHNA and CDR2 YNFKEQ. Unmatched junction bases numbered 8, after V lost 4 bases and J lost 1 base. There are 17 residues in the CDR3.

This clone was detected only once. V usage is TRBV5-4 and J usage is TRBJ1-4; D remains ambiguous. V lost 0 bases and J 3 bases, leaving 9 bases between the germline ends. The CDR3 runs 15 residues. Germline lookup yields CDR1 SGHNT and CDR2 YYREEE (reference sequence). The CDR3 DNA reads as TGTGCCAGCAGCTTGGAAGGAGCAGCTAATGAAAAACTGTTTTTT. Encoded protein: CASSLEGAANEKLFF. The variable domain in full, with the rest retrieved from reference TRBV5-4 and TRBJ1-4, is ETGVTQSPTHLIKTRGQQVTLRCSSQSGHNTVSWYQQALGQGPQFIFQYYREEENGRGNFPPRFSGLQFPNYSSELNVNALELDDSALYLCASSLEGAANEKLFFGSGTQLSVL.

The V gene is TRBV13, the J gene TRBJ1-2; D unclear. CDR3 size: 14 residues. V was clipped by 7 bases and J by 3 bases, with 15 bases between them. CDR1 is PRHDT, CDR2 FYEKMQ, per germline (reference sequence). CDR3 bases: TGTGCCAGCATCCTTAGCACGGCACACTATGGCTACACCTTC. Translated, it gives CASILSTAHYGYTF.

This chain links TRBV28 with TRBJ2-1; D may correspond to TRBD1 or TRBD2 (5 bases each). This CDR3 spans 15 amino acids. V shed 8 bases and J shed 7 bases, with 21 bases lying between them. Germline CDR1 reads MDHEN; CDR2 reads SYDVKM. In DNA, the CDR3 is TGTGCCAGCTCTCACCCCGGGACCAAGCCTAATGAGCAGTTCTTC. This codes for CASSHPGTKPNEQFF.

This rearrangement joins TRBV2 to TRBJ2-7; 9 bases are shared with TRBD1. The ends lost 3 bases at V and 4 bases at J; junction bases unmatched: 4. Germline V gives CDR1 SNHLY, CDR2 FYNNEI. The CDR3 runs to 14 residues. For the CDR3, the DNA is TGTGCCAGCAGTGAGGGACAGGGCCTATACGAGCAGTACTTC. Its translation is CASSEGQGLYEQYF.

This rearrangement joins TRBV7-6 to TRBJ2-2; D not resolved. Germline loops: CDR1 SGHVS, CDR2 FNYEAQ. V lost 2 bases, J lost 0 bases, and 4 bases lay in between. The CDR3 runs 14 residues. The CDR3 spells CASSLSSNTGELFF. For the CDR3, the DNA is TGTGCCAGCAGCTTATCCTCGAACACCGGGGAGCTGTTTTTT.

The V gene is TRBV6-1, the J gene TRBJ1-5, with a tentative D call TRBD1 (6 bases). Trimming left V 3 bases short and J 6 bases short, with 18 bases between. CDR3 length: 16 amino acids. Germline values: CDR1 MNHNS, CDR2 SASEGT. This chain's CDR3 is CASSEDTGKGGQPQHF. CDR3 DNA sequence: TGTGCCAGCAGTGAGGATACAGGGAAGGGGGGTCAGCCCCAGCATTTT.

The chain couples TRBV4-1 to TRBJ2-2; TRBD2 matches at 10 bases. The CDR3 totals 16 residues. The germline V gene encodes CDR1 MGHRA and CDR2 YSYEKL. Trimming cost V 5 bases and J 3 bases; bases outside gene matches: 6. The CDR3 DNA follows: TGCGCCAGCAGCTCCCGACTAGCGGGCCACACCGGGGAGCTGTTTTTT. Amino acids: CASSSRLAGHTGELFF.

CDR3 protein: CASSYVAGASEQYF. The CDR3 coding sequence is TGTGCCAGCAGTTATGTAGCGGGAGCCTCCGAGCAGTACTTC. The rearrangement joins TRBV6-6 to TRBJ2-7; 9 positions agree with TRBD2. There are 14 residues in the CDR3. Trimming at V came to 3 bases and at J to 6 bases, leaving 6 bases not matched to a gene. Germline V gene sequence: CDR1 MNHNY, CDR2 SVGAGI (reference sequence).

V and J are TRBV5-6 and TRBJ2-2, with D possibly TRBD2 on 6 matching bases. The CDR3 spans 15 residues. In germline, CDR1 is SGHDT, CDR2 YYEEEE. V was shortened by 1 base and J by 3 bases, with 10 bases between the two germline ends. The CDR3 coding sequence is TGTGCCAGCAGCTTGCCGGGAGTGGACACCGGGGAGCTGTTTTTT. Its translation: CASSLPGVDTGELFF.

The chain recombines TRBV11-1 with TRBJ2-1, with 7 bases that match TRBD1. The CDR3 has 15 residues. Germline V gene lookup returns CDR1 SGHAT and CDR2 FQDESV (reference sequence). V shed 3 bases, J shed 0 bases, and the junction held 2 bases outside the gene matches. The CDR3 DNA is TGTGCCAGCAGCTTCAGGGGGAGCTCCTACAATGAGCAGTTCTTC. Translating it yields CASSFRGSSYNEQFF. Looking up the rest from reference TRBV11-1 and TRBJ2-1 gives the full variable domain: EAEVAQSPRYKITEKSQAVAFWCDPISGHATLYWYRQILGQGPELLVQFQDESVVDDSQLPKDRFSAERLKGVDSTLKIQPAELGDSAMYLCASSFRGSSYNEQFFGPGTRLTVL.

The V call is TRBV7-3, the J call TRBJ2-2; TRBD1 might be the D (6 bases). The length of the CDR3 is 13 residues. Between the trimmed V and J ends, which lost 5 bases and 5 bases, there was a span of 9 bases. Germline CDR1 and CDR2: SGHTA and FQGTGA. The CDR3 DNA follows: TGTGCCAGCAGCCTTACAGGGACCGGGGAGCTGTTTTTT. Its protein product is CASSLTGTGELFF.

The chain joins TRBV5-1 to TRBJ2-7; D may be TRBD1 or TRBD2 (5 bases each). The CDR3 runs to 12 residues. Between the trimmed V and J ends, which lost 4 bases and 5 bases, there was a span of 10 bases. Germline loops: CDR1 SGHRS, CDR2 YFSETQ. The CDR3 region has the DNA TGCGCCAGCAGCAGCCGAGGGGACGAGCAGTACTTC. It specifies CASSSRGDEQYF.

The chain recombines TRBV28 with TRBJ2-3; D gene uncertain. Trimming took off 5 bases at V and 2 bases at J, with 2 bases between the two ends. The CDR3 loop spans 11 amino acids. Germline V CDR1 and CDR2: MDHEN, SYDVKM. The CDR3 reads CASSTTDTQYF. CDR3 nucleotide sequence: TGTGCCAGCAGTACCACAGATACGCAGTATTTT.

This chain uses TRBV5-6 with TRBJ1-4, with TRBD1 matching 7 bases. This CDR3 comprises 19 residues. Germline loops: CDR1 SGHDT, CDR2 YYEEEE. V lost 3 bases, J lost 0 bases, and 14 bases stayed unmatched. The CDR3 protein is CASSYKVGRGTATNEKLFF. CDR3 DNA: TGTGCCAGCAGCTATAAGGTTGGGCGAGGGACAGCAACTAATGAAAAACTGTTTTTT.

V is TRBV6-1 and J is TRBJ2-1; 11 positions agree with TRBD2. The ends lost 2 bases at V and 12 bases at J; junction bases unmatched: 12. Germline V CDR1 and CDR2: MNHNS, SASEGT. The CDR3 consists of 16 residues. This CDR3 reads CASSERLAGGVRLQFF. CDR3 nucleotide sequence: TGTGCCAGCAGTGAAAGGCTAGCGGGAGGCGTCCGTCTGCAGTTCTTC.